The present T cell receptor (beta chain) was sequenced within a study of shared clonotypes between healthy human individuals. Clones were read by immunoSEQ multiplex PCR, and TCRdb kept only the in-frame ones, dropping some. The sample lists about 300,000 clones; around two thirds were seen once. CD4+ cells yielded CD45RA+ naive and CD45RA-negative memory subsets. Details on this clone: Its antigen is not identified.

Notes on the study in general: All-four-donor shared clonotypes had higher generation probabilities than non-shared clonotypes did. Sequencing of the sorted subsets was shown by rarefaction to be incomplete despite large depth. On the whole, naive subsets had larger estimated richness than memory subsets had.

Germline assignment: CDR1 MDHEN and CDR2 SYDVKM. The CDR3 runs to 14 residues. V was shortened by 2 bases and J by 0 bases, with 2 bases between the two germline ends. Sequenced sample: memory CD4+ T cells sorted from blood. As to subset: CD45RA-negative fraction. The chain is built from TRBV28 and TRBJ2-6; no reliable D call. The clonotype originates from a man aged 25-45 years in good health. CDR3 coding DNA: TGTGCCAGCAGTTTAGTCTCTGGGGCCAACGTCCTGACTTTC. Translation: CASSLVSGANVLTF. The complete variable domain, with remaining parts taken from reference TRBV28 and TRBJ2-6, reads DVKVTQSSRYLVKRTGEKVFLECVQDMDHENMFWYRQDPGLGLRLIYFSYDVKMKEKGDIPEGYSVSREKKERFSLILESASTNQTSMYLCASSLVSGANVLTFGAGSRLTVL.